This entry lists 26 T cell receptor beta chains sequenced from one sample in a study of STAT5B mutations in CD4+ large granular lymphocyte leukemia. Method: immunoSEQ multiplex PCR; TCRdb's copy keeps in-frame clones and lacks some. The sample lists around 50,000 clones; approximately 83% were seen once. Material for sequencing was CD4+ T cells from blood buffy coats. The receptors shown here come from a human donor in good health.

This sequence joins TRBV27 and TRBJ2-5; 13 positions agree with TRBD2. Germline values: CDR1 MNHEY, CDR2 SMNVEV (reference sequence). With V trimmed by 5 bases and J by 5 bases, 20 bases remained unmatched. The CDR3 is 20 residues long. The CDR3 DNA follows: TGTGCCAGCAGTCCGACAGGGGGCGGAACTAGCGGGAGGGCCAGGGAGACCCAGTACTTC. Translation: CASSPTGGGTSGRARETQYF.

The rearrangement joins TRBV28 to TRBJ1-2; tentative D call: TRBD1 (6 bases). Germline values: CDR1 MDHEN, CDR2 SYDVKM. Trimming pared 6 bases from V and 0 bases from J, leaving 11 bases between. The CDR3 spans 14 residues. CDR3 amino acids: CASRFTGSNYGYTF. In DNA, the CDR3 is TGTGCCAGCAGGTTTACAGGGTCTAACTATGGCTACACCTTC.

This chain's CDR3 is CATNGPNYGYTF. DNA of the CDR3: TGTGCCACCAATGGACCTAACTATGGCTACACCTTC. The chain links TRBV2 to TRBJ1-2; no firm D call. In germline, CDR1 is SNHLY, CDR2 FYNNEI. The CDR3 has 12 amino acids. Trimming stripped 10 bases from V and 0 bases from J, with 9 bases between. Based on the CDR3 plus reference TRBV2 and TRBJ1-2, the full variable domain is EPEVTQTPSHQVTQMGQEVILRCVPISNHLYFYWYRQILGQKVEFLVSFYNNEISEKSEIFDDQFSVERPDGSNFTLKIRSTKLEDSAMYFCATNGPNYGYTFGSGTRLTVV.

The chain is built from TRBV5-6 and TRBJ2-5, with D perhaps matching TRBD2 (7 bases). The length of the CDR3 is 14 residues. The V and J ends lost 6 bases and 5 bases respectively, with 17 bases between them. Per germline, CDR1 SGHDT and CDR2 YYEEEE. In DNA form, the CDR3 reads TGTGCCAGCAACCGACTCGAGGGGGGGGAGACCCAGTACTTC. It is translated as CASNRLEGGETQYF.

The chain joins TRBV25-1 to TRBJ2-1; unclear D gene. CDR3 size: 14 residues. CDR1 is MGHDK and CDR2 is SYGVNS in the germline V gene. The V gene lost 1 base and the J gene lost 3 bases, with 7 bases spanning the gap. The CDR3 nucleotides are TGTGCCAGCAGTGAATCCCACAACTACAATGAGCAGTTCTTC. Amino acid sequence: CASSESHNYNEQFF.

The chain is built from TRBV10-3 and TRBJ1-1; D call uncertain. The CDR3 loop spans 14 amino acids. The V gene's germline CDR1 is ENHRY and CDR2 SYGVKD. The germline V and J ends were trimmed by 6 bases and 2 bases, with 13 bases remaining between them. CDR3 region: CAIRERDGNTEAFF. In DNA form, the CDR3 reads TGTGCCATCAGGGAGCGAGACGGTAACACTGAAGCTTTCTTT.

The V call is TRBV5-6, the J call TRBJ2-3; D is perhaps TRBD1 (5 bases). Between the trimmed V and J ends, which lost 4 bases and 4 bases, there was a span of 10 bases. The CDR3 sequence is 13 residues long. The germline V gene encodes CDR1 SGHDT and CDR2 YYEEEE. Here the CDR3 reads CASSKGLADTQYF. CDR3 nucleotides: TGTGCCAGCAGCAAGGGGTTGGCAGATACGCAGTATTTT.

This rearrangement joins TRBV29-1 to TRBJ1-2; TRBD1 aligns across 8 bases. Trimming removed 6 bases from V and 7 bases from J; junction bases left unmatched: 10. Germline CDR1 reads SQVTM; CDR2 reads ANQGSEA. The CDR3 extends over 13 amino acids. The DNA for the CDR3 is TGCAGCGTCGATAACCAGGGGGCGGGTGGCTACACCTTC. Its protein product is CSVDNQGAGGYTF.

V gene TRBV5-1 combines with J gene TRBJ2-2; D gene ambiguous. The length of the CDR3 is 13 residues. The germline gives CDR1 SGHRS, CDR2 YFSETQ. V was trimmed by 7 bases and J by 4 bases, leaving 11 bases between them. CDR3 sequence (DNA): TGCGCCAGCGCAAAGGGTGGCACCGGGGAGCTGTTTTTT. Amino acids: CASAKGGTGELFF.

The chain employs TRBV29-1 and TRBJ2-1, with a possible D match to TRBD2 (5 bases). V lost 7 bases to trimming and J lost 10 bases, with 17 bases between them. This CDR3 has 12 amino acids. Germline CDR1 SQVTM, CDR2 ANQGSEA. This CDR3 reads CSGGSTDGEQFF. In nucleotides, the CDR3 is TGCAGCGGCGGGTCAACCGATGGCGAGCAGTTCTTC.

This clone was picked up one time. This sequence joins TRBV5-6 and TRBJ2-5, with no clear D. The CDR3 covers 16 residues. Per germline, CDR1 SGHDT and CDR2 YYEEEE. The V gene lost 0 bases and the J gene lost 2 bases, with 14 bases spanning the gap. The CDR3 spells CASSLGPGTAQETQYF. The CDR3, as DNA: TGTGCCAGCAGCTTGGGACCAGGCACCGCACAAGAGACCCAGTACTTC. The full variable domain, completed using reference TRBV5-6 and TRBJ2-5, is DAGVTQSPTHLIKTRGQQVTLRCSPKSGHDTVSWYQQALGQGPQFIFQYYEEEERQRGNFPDRFSGHQFPNYSSELNVNALLLGDSALYLCASSLGPGTAQETQYFGPGTRLLVL.

The rearrangement joins TRBV16 to TRBJ1-1, with TRBD1 matching 8 bases. J was trimmed by 1 base and V by 5 bases; bases with no gene match: 0. The germline V gene encodes CDR1 KGHSY and CDR2 FQNENV. This CDR3 region has 13 residues. CDR3 protein: CASSGQGNTEAFF. The CDR3 region has the DNA TGTGCCAGCAGCGGACAGGGGAACACTGAAGCTTTCTTT.

This clone was observed a handful of times. The chain joins TRBV5-1 to TRBJ2-7; perhaps TRBD2 as D (5 bases). CDR1 and CDR2 from the germline V gene are SGHRS and YFSETQ. The CDR3 has 13 residues. The V end was cut by 4 bases, the J end by 0 bases, with 8 bases between. DNA of the CDR3: TGCGCCAGCAGCCCCGAGGGCTCCTACGAGCAGTACTTC. It yields the protein CASSPEGSYEQYF.

This clone occurred once. This chain links TRBV29-1 with TRBJ2-7; the D gene is possibly TRBD1 (5 bases). The length of the CDR3 is 14 residues. Germline V CDR1 and CDR2: SQVTM, ANQGSEA. Trimming shortened V by 6 bases and J by 3 bases, and 18 bases separated the two germline ends. The CDR3 nucleotides are TGCAGCGTGATGCCCCAGGGAACTAACTACGAGCAGTACTTC. Translating gives CSVMPQGTNYEQYF.

The genes are TRBV5-4 and TRBJ2-1, with 10 bases identical to TRBD2. Losses at the gene ends were 2 bases for V and 1 base for J; bases not matched to a gene: 6. Germline lookup yields CDR1 SGHNT and CDR2 YYREEE (reference sequence). The CDR3 covers 17 residues. CDR3 region: CASSLPSGGASYNEQFF. The CDR3 DNA reads as TGTGCCAGCAGCTTACCCAGCGGGGGGGCTTCCTACAATGAGCAGTTCTTC.

This chain uses TRBV28 with TRBJ1-1, with 8 bases aligning to TRBD1. The germline CDR1 and CDR2 sequences are MDHEN and SYDVKM. This CDR3 contains 14 residues. Trimming removed 4 bases from V and 6 bases from J; junction bases left unmatched: 7. CDR3 sequence: CASSSSTGVPEAFF. The CDR3 DNA reads TGTGCCAGCAGTTCATCGACAGGGGTGCCTGAAGCTTTCTTT.

The V and J genes are TRBV10-3 and TRBJ1-2, with TRBD1 matching 7 bases. Trimming at V came to 1 base and at J to 6 bases, leaving 8 bases not matched to a gene. CDR1 and CDR2 (germline): ENHRY, SYGVKD. The CDR3 is 15 residues long. Here the CDR3 DNA reads TGTGCCATCAGTGAGTTCGTAGGGGGCAGCGATGGCTACACCTTC. This translates into CAISEFVGGSDGYTF.

The V call is TRBV7-7, the J call TRBJ2-5; the match to TRBD2 covers 7 bases. Losses at the gene ends were 3 bases for V and 5 bases for J; bases not matched to a gene: 9. Germline lookup yields CDR1 SSHAT and CDR2 FNYEAQ (reference sequence). The CDR3 is 15 residues long. CDR3 nucleotide sequence: TGTGCCAGCAGCTTTGGGGGGGGAGCCGAGGAGACCCAGTACTTC. Its translation: CASSFGGGAEETQYF. Full variable domain (outside the CDR3, taken from reference TRBV7-7 and TRBJ2-5): GAGVSQSPRYKVTKRGQDVTLRCDPISSHATLYWYQQALGQGPEFLTYFNYEAQPDKSGLPSDRFSAERPEGSISTLTIQRTEQRDSAMYRCASSFGGGAEETQYFGPGTRLLVL.

The rearrangement joins TRBV7-9 to TRBJ1-4; D uncertain. Germline CDR1 reads SEHNR; CDR2 reads FQNEAQ (reference sequence). CDR3 length: 13 residues. V was pared by 4 bases and J by 5 bases, with 8 bases between. CDR3 loop: CASSWDMNEKLFF. In DNA, the CDR3 is TGTGCCAGCAGCTGGGATATGAATGAAAAACTGTTTTTT.

In its sample, this clone was seen once. The chain couples TRBV7-2 to TRBJ1-2, with D unclear. The germline CDR1 and CDR2 sequences are SGHTA and FQGNSA. This CDR3 spans 14 amino acids. The V gene lost 5 bases and the J gene lost 4 bases, with 14 bases spanning the gap. The CDR3 loop reads CASSGDGGSYGYTF. The CDR3 DNA follows: TGTGCCAGCAGCGGAGATGGCGGTTCCTATGGCTACACCTTC.

The chain joins TRBV30 to TRBJ2-7; 10 positions agree with TRBD2. V shed 3 bases, J shed 4 bases, and the junction held 12 bases outside the gene matches. The CDR3 runs 16 residues. Per germline, CDR1 GTSNPN and CDR2 SVGIG (reference sequence). CDR3 sequence reads: CAWREPSGRTEYEQYF. The CDR3 DNA sequence: TGTGCCTGGAGGGAGCCTAGCGGGAGAACGGAATACGAGCAGTACTTC.

This chain joins TRBV11-2 and TRBJ1-2, with D tentatively TRBD1 (5 bases). This CDR3 is 13 amino acids long. Trimming removed 2 bases from V and 5 bases from J, with 9 bases in between. Germline V CDR1 and CDR2: SGHAT, FQNNGV. CDR3 in amino acids: CASSLRGEYGYTF. Here the CDR3 DNA reads TGTGCCAGCAGCTTAAGGGGTGAATATGGCTACACCTTC.

The V and J genes are TRBV9 and TRBJ2-5, with a tentative D call TRBD1 (6 bases). Per the germline V gene, CDR1 is SGDLS and CDR2 is YYNGEE. This CDR3 comprises 12 residues. V gave up 4 bases and J gave up 5 bases, with 9 bases separating them. The CDR3 DNA sequence: TGTGCCAGCAGCCCCGGACAGGAGACCCAGTACTTC. Its translation: CASSPGQETQYF.

The rearrangement joins TRBV5-6 to TRBJ2-7, with TRBD2 matching over 11 bases. Trimming cost V 4 bases and J 2 bases; bases outside gene matches: 5. From germline, CDR1 is SGHDT and CDR2 YYEEEE. The CDR3 is 15 residues long. The CDR3 sequence: CASSAPGLAAYEQYF. The CDR3 DNA reads as TGTGCCAGCAGCGCTCCGGGACTAGCGGCCTACGAGCAGTACTTC.

The CDR3 is CASSHQWNTEAFF. The CDR3, as DNA: TGCGCCAGCAGCCACCAATGGAACACTGAAGCTTTCTTT. This chain joins TRBV4-1 and TRBJ1-1, with D unresolved. Trimming cost V 3 bases and J 1 base, with 6 bases left between them. The CDR3 length is 13 residues. Germline V gives CDR1 MGHRA, CDR2 YSYEKL.

This chain uses TRBV29-1 with TRBJ1-1; TRBD1 might be the D (5 bases). Trimming removed 5 bases from V and 10 bases from J, with 14 bases in between. CDR3 length equals 11 residues. The germline V gene encodes CDR1 SQVTM and CDR2 ANQGSEA. Written as DNA, the CDR3 is TGCAGCGTTTCCCAGGGAAAAGGAGCTTTCTTT. It specifies CSVSQGKGAFF. Full variable domain (missing parts from reference TRBV29-1 and TRBJ1-1): SAVISQKPSRDICQRGTSLTIQCQVDSQVTMMFWYRQQPGQSLTLIATANQGSEATYESGFVIDKFPISRPNLTFSTLTVSNMSPEDSSIYLCSVSQGKGAFFGQGTRLTVV.